The 22 T cell receptor beta chains listed next were all sequenced from one sample in a study of memory CD8 T cells in hepatitis C reinfection. Time point in this sample: peak reinfection, 3 to 8 weeks after reinfection detection. The sorted cells went straight to TCR sequencing with no prior in vitro expansion. Assay used: immunoSEQ multiplex PCR; TCRdb lists only in-frame clones, some missing. The sample has over 35,000 clones, more than 75% seen once. Sequences were obtained from naive CD8+ T cells sorted from blood. The receptors shown here come from a man aged 18 to 30 with hepatitis C virus infection.

This clone is a singleton in its sample. This rearrangement joins TRBV27 to TRBJ1-5, with 7 bases matching TRBD1. Losses at the gene ends were 6 bases for V and 5 bases for J; bases not matched to a gene: 10. This CDR3 contains 15 residues. CDR1 is MNHEY and CDR2 is SMNVEV in the germline V gene (reference sequence). CDR3 DNA sequence: TGTGCCAGCAGGCCCGGAGGGACAGAAGATCAGCCCCAGCATTTT. It is translated as CASRPGGTEDQPQHF.

The J gene is TRBJ2-1, the V gene TRBV27; tentative D call: TRBD2 (6 bases). Germline V gene lookup returns CDR1 MNHEY and CDR2 SMNVEV (reference sequence). Trimming took 0 bases from V and 4 from J, leaving 13 bases between them. The CDR3 contains 16 residues. CDR3 region: CASSLSWEAKYNEQFF. The CDR3 DNA is TGTGCCAGCAGTTTATCCTGGGAGGCGAAGTACAATGAGCAGTTCTTC.

The chain employs TRBV9 and TRBJ2-5; 9 bases agree with TRBD2. With V trimmed by 5 bases and J by 1 base, 3 bases remained unmatched. CDR1 is SGDLS, CDR2 YYNGEE, per germline. The length of the CDR3 is 14 residues. CDR3 nucleotide sequence: TGTGCCAGCAGTGTTAGCGGGGGCCAAGAGACCCAGTACTTC. This sequence encodes CASSVSGGQETQYF.

The chain couples TRBV7-8 to TRBJ2-1; D ambiguous. V was pared by 5 bases and J by 6 bases, with 14 bases between. Germline V gene data show CDR1 as SGHVS and CDR2 as FQNEAQ. The CDR3 length is 14 residues. The CDR3 is CASSPPGVVNEQFF. The CDR3, as DNA: TGTGCCAGCAGCCCACCTGGAGTAGTCAATGAGCAGTTCTTC.

The V gene is TRBV11-3, the J gene TRBJ2-1, with 11 bases lining up with TRBD2. The CDR3 sequence is 16 residues long. Looked up from germline, CDR1 is SGHNT and CDR2 is YENEEA. J gave up 4 bases and V 6 bases, and 8 bases lay outside the gene matches. The CDR3 DNA sequence: TGTGCCAGCAGTTTTAGCGGGAGGGCCCCTTACAATGAGCAGTTCTTC. It translates to CASSFSGRAPYNEQFF.

The chain joins TRBV30 to TRBJ1-4; D remains ambiguous. V lost 4 bases to trimming and J lost 10 bases, with 16 bases between them. The CDR3 loop spans 13 amino acids. Germline V lookup: CDR1 GTSNPN, CDR2 SVGIG (reference sequence). The CDR3 coding sequence is TGTGCCTGGAATTTGGACTCCCGCGGAAAACTGTTTTTT. Translation gives CAWNLDSRGKLFF.

This chain connects TRBV29-1 to TRBJ1-1; D perhaps matches TRBD1 (5 bases). Trimming stripped 4 bases from V and 0 bases from J, with 9 bases between. Germline loops: CDR1 SQVTM, CDR2 ANQGSEA. The CDR3 spans 13 residues. This chain's CDR3 is CSVVKGMNTEAFF. The CDR3 nucleotides are TGCAGCGTTGTGAAGGGGATGAACACTGAAGCTTTCTTT.

The chain is built from TRBV2 and TRBJ1-5; D uncertain. Germline CDR1 is SNHLY and CDR2 is FYNNEI. Trimming left V 2 bases short and J 3 bases short, with 11 bases between. CDR3 length: 15 residues. The CDR3 DNA is TGTGCCAGCAGTGAACCAGGTGGTGACAATCAGCCCCAGCATTTT. This translates into CASSEPGGDNQPQHF.

The V and J genes are TRBV27 and TRBJ1-2; TRBD1 matches at 7 bases. The V and J ends lost 0 bases and 8 bases, in that order; junction bases with no gene match: 12. The CDR3 loop spans 16 amino acids. CDR1 and CDR2 from the germline V gene are MNHEY and SMNVEV (reference sequence). The CDR3 DNA reads as TGTGCCAGCAGTTTATCTGGGACAGCGGCTCTGGGCGGCTACACCTTC. Protein: CASSLSGTAALGGYTF.

Only one count was recorded for this clone. The V and J genes are TRBV28 and TRBJ2-1, with D perhaps matching TRBD2 (6 bases). The germline V gene has CDR1 MDHEN and CDR2 SYDVKM. V lost 6 bases and J lost 8, with 20 bases in between. The length of the CDR3 is 15 residues. The CDR3 DNA is TGTGCCAGCAGCCTACTCGCGGGGAGTTGGGATGAGCAGTTCTTC. Translating it yields CASSLLAGSWDEQFF.

This chain connects TRBV4-1 to TRBJ2-7; 7 bases are shared with TRBD2. V shed 1 base and J 4 bases; nucleotides not matched to a gene: 10. The CDR3 covers 16 residues. Per germline, CDR1 MGHRA and CDR2 YSYEKL. The CDR3 bases are TGCGCCAGCAGCCAAGGGGGCGGTAGCGGGCTATACGAGCAGTACTTC. Protein sequence: CASSQGGGSGLYEQYF.

This chain joins TRBV4-1 and TRBJ1-1, with 7 bases aligning to TRBD1. The germline V gene encodes CDR1 MGHRA and CDR2 YSYEKL. CDR3 length: 13 amino acids. V dropped 4 bases and J dropped 4; count of bases not matched to a gene: 3. The CDR3 sequence is CASSLGQPTEAFF. CDR3 in DNA: TGCGCCAGCAGCCTGGGACAGCCCACTGAAGCTTTCTTT.

The rearrangement links TRBV6-1 to TRBJ2-1; no clear D. Germline CDR1 and CDR2: MNHNS and SASEGT. The ends were cut back, 8 bases at V and 1 base at J, with 12 bases in the middle. The CDR3 extends over 14 amino acids. This CDR3 reads CASSLEISYNEQFF. CDR3 nucleotides: TGTGCCAGCTCTTTGGAGATATCCTACAATGAGCAGTTCTTC.

The J gene is TRBJ2-7, the V gene TRBV4-1, with D possibly matching TRBD2 (6 bases). Germline V CDR1 and CDR2: MGHRA, YSYEKL. Trimming took off 3 bases at V and 5 bases at J, with 11 bases between the two ends. The CDR3 covers 13 residues. The CDR3 DNA sequence: TGCGCCAGCAGCCAGGGGGGTGGGGACGAGCAGTACTTC. Translation: CASSQGGGDEQYF.

In this sample, this clone turned up a few times. This chain uses TRBV5-1 with TRBJ2-2, with a weak D call TRBD1 (6 bases). The CDR3 extends over 17 amino acids. Germline V gene data show CDR1 as SGHRS and CDR2 as YFSETQ. Between the trimmed V and J ends, which lost 4 bases and 0 bases, there was a span of 16 bases. CDR3 in DNA: TGCGCCAGCAGCCTCCCTGACAGGTTCGCGAACACCGGGGAGCTGTTTTTT. Protein: CASSLPDRFANTGELFF.

This chain connects TRBV7-9 to TRBJ2-2; D is perhaps TRBD1 (5 bases). Germline loops: CDR1 SEHNR, CDR2 FQNEAQ (reference sequence). Trimming removed 7 bases from V and 0 bases from J, with 12 bases in between. CDR3 length: 15 amino acids. CDR3: CASNYRQSNTGELFF. CDR3 nucleotide sequence: TGTGCCAGCAACTACAGGCAATCGAACACCGGGGAGCTGTTTTTT.

The chain has TRBV4-1 and TRBJ1-6, with a possible D match to TRBD1 (5 bases). CDR3 length: 14 amino acids. The germline gives CDR1 MGHRA, CDR2 YSYEKL. Trimming cost V 0 bases and J 10 bases, with 10 bases left between them. The CDR3, as DNA: TGCGCCAGCAGCCAAGATCGCGGGGCCTCACCCCTCCACTTT. Translated, it gives CASSQDRGASPLHF.

The V call is TRBV6-6, the J call TRBJ2-1; 10 nucleotides align to TRBD2. The trim removed 4 bases at V and 2 bases at J, leaving 2 bases unmatched. The length of the CDR3 is 15 residues. Germline CDR1 is MNHNY and CDR2 is SVGAGI (reference sequence). The CDR3 loop is CASSSLAGAYNEQFF. DNA for the CDR3: TGTGCCAGCAGTTCCCTAGCGGGGGCCTACAATGAGCAGTTCTTC.

This sequence joins TRBV4-1 and TRBJ1-4; no clear D. Germline values: CDR1 MGHRA, CDR2 YSYEKL. Trimming took off 1 base at V and 0 bases at J, with 12 bases between the two ends. The CDR3 runs 17 residues. The CDR3 DNA reads TGCGCCAGCAGCCAAGTTCCAAGCACTACAACTAATGAAAAACTGTTTTTT. It codes for CASSQVPSTTTNEKLFF.

This clone was seen a single time. The genes are TRBV9 and TRBJ2-3, with 9 bases aligning to TRBD1. V trimming: 0 bases; J trimming: 4 bases; junction bases outside the gene matches: 12. In germline, CDR1 is SGDLS, CDR2 YYNGEE. CDR3 length: 18 residues. This CDR3 reads CASSVARETGGIADTQYF. The CDR3, as DNA: TGTGCCAGCAGCGTAGCCCGAGAAACAGGGGGCATTGCAGATACGCAGTATTTT.

The rearrangement links TRBV7-9 to TRBJ2-1; D not certain. V was pared by 4 bases and J by 0 bases, with 4 bases between. Germline V gene lookup returns CDR1 SEHNR and CDR2 FQNEAQ (reference sequence). This CDR3 is built from 13 residues. DNA for the CDR3: TGTGCCAGCAGCTCGAGCTCCTACAATGAGCAGTTCTTC. This gives the protein CASSSSSYNEQFF.

The chain combines TRBV27 with TRBJ2-7; 7 bases match TRBD1. Germline-derived CDR1 and CDR2 are MNHEY and SMNVEV (reference sequence). With 6 bases clipped from V and 4 bases from J, the junction kept 12 bases outside the gene matches. The CDR3 length is 15 residues. The CDR3 nucleotides read TGTGCCAGCAGCCCCTCGACAGGGCATGGGTACGAGCAGTACTTC. Its translation: CASSPSTGHGYEQYF.